The next 4 T cell receptor beta chains were all read from a single sample in a study of technical replicates of blood from several donors. The data were produced by immunoSEQ multiplex PCR, yet TCRdb's version contains in-frame clones alone and is incomplete. There are around 72,000 clones in the sample; nearly 99% occur only once, and around 0.22% lies in the top ten. The specimen sequenced was T cells isolated from PBMCs. The receptor set was obtained from a human donor in good health.

The chain recombines TRBV27 with TRBJ1-1; possible D gene TRBD1, 6 bases. The CDR3 totals 15 residues. Germline CDR1 and CDR2: MNHEY and SMNVEV (reference sequence). Trimming pared 1 base from V and 4 bases from J, leaving 13 bases between. This chain's CDR3 is CASSLLGGSTTEAFF. For the CDR3, the DNA is TGTGCCAGCAGTTTATTAGGGGGATCGACCACTGAAGCTTTCTTT.

The chain joins TRBV2 to TRBJ1-1, with D perhaps TRBD1 (5 bases). V was clipped by 5 bases and J by 2 bases, with 9 bases between them. The CDR3 is 13 amino acids. Germline V gene sequence: CDR1 SNHLY, CDR2 FYNNEI. The CDR3 DNA sequence: TGTGCCAGCAGTTATCAGGGAAACACTGAAGCTTTCTTT. This gives the protein CASSYQGNTEAFF.

The chain combines TRBV5-4 with TRBJ2-3, with TRBD2 matching over 7 bases. The germline gives CDR1 SGHNT, CDR2 YYREEE (reference sequence). The J segment lost 1 base and the V segment lost 0 bases, leaving 5 bases of the junction unmatched. The CDR3 spans 16 residues. CDR3 in amino acids: CASSLELAEGTDTQYF. CDR3 in DNA: TGTGCCAGCAGCTTGGAGCTAGCGGAGGGCACAGATACGCAGTATTTT.

This chain uses TRBV4-1 with TRBJ1-1; D perhaps matches TRBD1 (5 bases). With 0 bases removed from V and 0 bases from J, the gap between germline ends came to 14 bases. Germline V gene data show CDR1 as MGHRA and CDR2 as YSYEKL. This CDR3 has 17 amino acids. This chain's CDR3 is CASSQEPPAGVNTEAFF. CDR3 bases: TGCGCCAGCAGCCAAGAACCCCCAGCGGGGGTGAACACTGAAGCTTTCTTT.